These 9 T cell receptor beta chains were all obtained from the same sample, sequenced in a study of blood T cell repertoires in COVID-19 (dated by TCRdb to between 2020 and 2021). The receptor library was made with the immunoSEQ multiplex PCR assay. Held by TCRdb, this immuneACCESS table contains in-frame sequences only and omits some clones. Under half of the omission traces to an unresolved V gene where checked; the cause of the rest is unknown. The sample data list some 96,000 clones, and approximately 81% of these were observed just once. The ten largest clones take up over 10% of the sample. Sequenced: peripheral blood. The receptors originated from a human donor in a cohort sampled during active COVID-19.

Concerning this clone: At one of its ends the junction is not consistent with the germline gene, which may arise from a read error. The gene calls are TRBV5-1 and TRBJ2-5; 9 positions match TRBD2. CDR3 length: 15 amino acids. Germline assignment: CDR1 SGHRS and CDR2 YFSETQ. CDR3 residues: CARSLGGLAGETQYF. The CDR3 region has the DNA TGCGCCCGCAGCTTGGGGGGCCTAGCGGGGGAGACCCAGTACTTC.

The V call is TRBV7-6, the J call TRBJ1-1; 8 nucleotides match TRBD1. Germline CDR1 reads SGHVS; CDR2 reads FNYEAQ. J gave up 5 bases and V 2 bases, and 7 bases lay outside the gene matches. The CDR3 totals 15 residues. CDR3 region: CASSLQTGGSTEAFF. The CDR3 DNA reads TGTGCCAGCAGCTTACAAACAGGGGGAAGTACTGAAGCTTTCTTT.

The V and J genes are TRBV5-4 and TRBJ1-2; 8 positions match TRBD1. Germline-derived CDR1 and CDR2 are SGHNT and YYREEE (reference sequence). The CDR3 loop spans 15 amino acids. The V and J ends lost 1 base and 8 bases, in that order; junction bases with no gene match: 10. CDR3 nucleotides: TGTGCCAGCAGCTTGTCCCCGGGACAGGAGGGGGGCTACACCTTC. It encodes CASSLSPGQEGGYTF.

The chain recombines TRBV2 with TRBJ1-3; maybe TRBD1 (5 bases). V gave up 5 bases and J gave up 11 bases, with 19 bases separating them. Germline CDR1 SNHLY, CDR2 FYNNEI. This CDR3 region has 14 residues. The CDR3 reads CASSLRTMDTAIYF. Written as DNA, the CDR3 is TGTGCCAGCAGTCTCCGGACGATGGACACGGCCATATATTTT.

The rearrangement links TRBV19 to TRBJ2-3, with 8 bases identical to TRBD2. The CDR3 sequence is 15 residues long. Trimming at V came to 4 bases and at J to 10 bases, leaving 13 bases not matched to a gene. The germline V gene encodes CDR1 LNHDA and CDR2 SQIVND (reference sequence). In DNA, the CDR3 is TGTGCCAGTAGTACAGTTGCGGGAGGTCCCACTCCGCAGTATTTT. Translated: CASSTVAGGPTPQYF.

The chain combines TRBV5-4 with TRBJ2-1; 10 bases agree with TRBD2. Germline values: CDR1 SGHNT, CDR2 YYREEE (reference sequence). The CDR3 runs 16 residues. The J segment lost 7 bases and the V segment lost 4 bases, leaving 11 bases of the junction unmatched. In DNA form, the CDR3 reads TGTGCCAGCAGCCGAGGAGCGGGAGGGCCCGGGAATGAGCAGTTCTTC. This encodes CASSRGAGGPGNEQFF.

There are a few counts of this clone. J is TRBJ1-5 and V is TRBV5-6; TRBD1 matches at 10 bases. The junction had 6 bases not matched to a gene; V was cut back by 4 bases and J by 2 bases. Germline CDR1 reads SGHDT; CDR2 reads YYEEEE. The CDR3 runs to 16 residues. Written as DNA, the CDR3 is TGTGCCAGCAGCCGAGGGACAGGGGAGGGCAATCAGCCCCAGCATTTT. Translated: CASSRGTGEGNQPQHF.

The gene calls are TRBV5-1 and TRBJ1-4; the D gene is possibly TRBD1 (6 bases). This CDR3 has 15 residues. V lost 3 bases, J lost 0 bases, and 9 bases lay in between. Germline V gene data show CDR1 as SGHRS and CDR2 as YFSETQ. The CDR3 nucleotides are TGCGCCAGCAGCTCCACAGGGCCAACTAATGAAAAACTGTTTTTT. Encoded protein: CASSSTGPTNEKLFF.

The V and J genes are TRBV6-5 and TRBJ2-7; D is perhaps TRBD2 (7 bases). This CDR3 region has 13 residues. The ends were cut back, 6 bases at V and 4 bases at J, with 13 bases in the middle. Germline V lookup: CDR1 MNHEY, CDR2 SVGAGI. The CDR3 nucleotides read TGTGCCAGCAGGGGAGGGGGGGGATACGAGCAGTACTTC. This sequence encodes CASRGGGGYEQYF.